This T cell receptor (beta chain) was found in a study of identical twins. This CDR3 region has 15 residues. Germline V CDR1 and CDR2: SNHLY, FYNNEI. J was trimmed by 2 bases and V by 4 bases; bases with no gene match: 6. TCRdb re-called the 5' RACE reads with MiXCR, one entry per CDR3 protein. The sample has under 1 million distinct CDR3 sequences, 9% to 15% seen once. Remarks on this clonotype: The target antigen is unknown.

Study-wide results and limits: Less excess twin sharing appeared in beta out-of-frame sequences.

These data also formed part of another study, on yellow fever vaccine responses in identical twins.

Sequenced material: PBMCs. The sequence came from a woman aged 18-29 years in good health. The chain has TRBV2 and TRBJ2-7; 9 bases match TRBD2. CDR3 DNA sequence: TGTGCCAGCAGTGTTTTACTAGCGGGCCCCTACGAGCAGTACTTC. Encoded protein: CASSVLLAGPYEQYF.